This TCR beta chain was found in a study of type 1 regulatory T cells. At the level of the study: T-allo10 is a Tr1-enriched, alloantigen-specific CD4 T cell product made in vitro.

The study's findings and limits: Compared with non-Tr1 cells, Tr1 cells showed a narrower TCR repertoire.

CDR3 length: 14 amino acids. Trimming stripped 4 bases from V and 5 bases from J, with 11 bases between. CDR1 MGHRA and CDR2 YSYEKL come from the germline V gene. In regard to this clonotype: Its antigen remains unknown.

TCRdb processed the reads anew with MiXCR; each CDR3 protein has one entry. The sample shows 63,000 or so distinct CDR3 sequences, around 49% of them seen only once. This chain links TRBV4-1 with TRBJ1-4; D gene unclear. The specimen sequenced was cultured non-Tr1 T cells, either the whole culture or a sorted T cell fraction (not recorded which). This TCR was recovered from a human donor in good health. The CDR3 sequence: CASSPGAWNEKLFF. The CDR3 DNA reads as TGCGCCAGCAGCCCCGGTGCCTGGAATGAAAAACTGTTTTTT.